These 28 T cell receptor beta chains came from one sample sequenced in a study of cytomegalovirus exposure and HLA in healthy donors. With 60 Vbeta and 13 Jbeta primers, the PCR was carried out. The table came from immunoSEQ multiplex PCR; TCRdb's copy has only in-frame clones and leaves some out. The sample shows approximately 120,000 clones, roughly four fifths of them seen only once. The sequenced material came from PBMCs. These receptors were taken from a woman aged 40 to 50 in good health and CMV-seropositive.

The chain combines TRBV5-1 with TRBJ2-1; D may be TRBD1 (6 bases). The CDR3 contains 16 residues. V was trimmed by 0 bases and J by 8 bases, leaving 18 bases between them. Germline CDR1 is SGHRS and CDR2 is YFSETQ. CDR3 loop: CASSLVGGSRADEQFF. The CDR3 DNA follows: TGCGCCAGCAGCTTGGTAGGGGGTAGTAGGGCCGATGAGCAGTTCTTC.

A word on this clone: Other DNA variants within this sample encode the same CDR3. The V gene is TRBV4-3, the J gene TRBJ1-3, with D hard to call. Germline V CDR1 and CDR2: LGHNA, YSLEER. The CDR3 contains 18 residues. The ends were cut back, 0 bases at V and 2 bases at J, with 17 bases in the middle. The CDR3 nucleotides are TGCGCCAGCAGCCAAGATCCGGTAGCTGGTCTTCCTGGAAACACCATATATTTT. It specifies CASSQDPVAGLPGNTIYF.

CDR3 nucleotides: TGTGCCAGCAGCTTAGTGCCTAGCGGGAGAGATGAGCAGTTCTTC. This codes for CASSLVPSGRDEQFF. The genes are TRBV7-6 and TRBJ2-1; 10 bases are shared with TRBD2. The V gene end was trimmed by 1 base and the J gene end by 8 bases; junction bases not matched to a gene: 5. Germline V CDR1 and CDR2: SGHVS, FNYEAQ. This CDR3 comprises 15 residues.

This clone was recorded a few times. The CDR3 sequence: CASSPGVQGDEQFF. The DNA for the CDR3 is TGTGCCAGCAGTCCGGGAGTGCAGGGCGATGAGCAGTTCTTC. The rearrangement joins TRBV6-4 to TRBJ2-1, with a weak D call TRBD2 (6 bases). The germline V gene has CDR1 MRHNA and CDR2 SNTAGT. The CDR3 extends over 14 amino acids. V lost 5 bases, J lost 8 bases, and 16 bases lay in between.

The chain has TRBV2 and TRBJ1-1, with TRBD1 as a possible D gene (6 bases). The CDR3 is made up of 13 amino acids. V dropped 7 bases and J dropped 0 bases, with 9 bases sitting between them. Germline CDR1 is SNHLY and CDR2 is FYNNEI. The CDR3 reads CASKQGMNTEAFF. As DNA, the CDR3 is TGTGCCAGCAAACAGGGAATGAACACTGAAGCTTTCTTT.

V usage is TRBV10-3 and J usage is TRBJ2-7, with 12 bases aligning to TRBD1. The CDR3 totals 15 residues. After removal of 6 bases from V and 6 bases from J, the junction contained 9 bases not matched to a gene. Germline CDR1 and CDR2: ENHRY and SYGVKD. This CDR3 reads CAIRREGQGAGEQYF. CDR3 nucleotides: TGTGCCATCAGACGGGAGGGACAGGGGGCTGGCGAGCAGTACTTC.

The chain is built from TRBV29-1 and TRBJ1-1; D unresolved. CDR3 length: 13 residues. Germline-derived CDR1 and CDR2 are SQVTM and ANQGSEA. Trimming removed 7 bases from V and 3 bases from J, with 15 bases in between. The CDR3 spells CSAAGRTYTEAFF. CDR3 coding DNA: TGCAGCGCGGCCGGGAGGACCTACACTGAAGCTTTCTTT.

The V call is TRBV7-9, the J call TRBJ2-6; D ambiguous. Per the germline V gene, CDR1 is SEHNR and CDR2 is FQNEAQ (reference sequence). The V end was cut by 1 base, the J end by 2 bases, with 9 bases between. This CDR3 is built from 16 residues. The CDR3 reads CASSLVGGAGANVLTF. The CDR3 region has the DNA TGTGCCAGCAGCTTAGTTGGCGGCGCTGGGGCCAACGTCCTGACTTTC.

The chain recombines TRBV30 with TRBJ2-2; the D gene is possibly TRBD2 (5 bases). The CDR3 spans 14 residues. Germline values: CDR1 GTSNPN, CDR2 SVGIG (reference sequence). Trimming left V 4 bases short and J 3 bases short, with 12 bases between. The CDR3 reads CAWNRLPDTGELFF. CDR3 sequence (DNA): TGTGCCTGGAATCGACTACCAGACACCGGGGAGCTGTTTTTT. Full variable domain (outside the CDR3, taken from reference TRBV30 and TRBJ2-2): SQTIHQWPATLVQPVGSPLSLECTVEGTSNPNLYWYRQAAGRGLQLLFYSVGIGQISSEVPQNLSASRPQDRQFILSSKKLLLSDSGFYLCAWNRLPDTGELFFGEGSRLTVL.

The chain links TRBV5-1 to TRBJ2-7; D perhaps matches TRBD2 (7 bases). This CDR3 has 15 residues. The ends were cut back, 0 bases at V and 6 bases at J, with 16 bases in the middle. Germline CDR1 SGHRS, CDR2 YFSETQ. CDR3 bases: TGCGCCAGCAGCTTGGTAGGGGGGGCGCTTCCCGAGCAGTACTTC. Translation: CASSLVGGALPEQYF.

J is TRBJ2-1 and V is TRBV6-1; TRBD2 is a possible D gene (5 bases). CDR3 length equals 12 residues. Germline CDR1 is MNHNS and CDR2 is SASEGT. V was pared by 6 bases and J by 8 bases, with 11 bases between. This CDR3 reads CASSEGAYEQFF. Here the CDR3 DNA reads TGTGCCAGCAGCGAGGGCGCGTATGAGCAGTTCTTC.

The chain couples TRBV6-6 to TRBJ2-1; maybe TRBD2 (6 bases). Trimming stripped 5 bases from V and 8 bases from J, with 10 bases between. This CDR3 is 12 amino acids long. Looked up from germline, CDR1 is MNHNY and CDR2 is SVGAGI (reference sequence). As DNA, the CDR3 is TGTGCCAGCAGTCACGGGGGTTATGAGCAGTTCTTC. Its translation is CASSHGGYEQFF.

The chain is built from TRBV7-2 and TRBJ2-3; 7 bases are a match to TRBD2. The CDR3 has 15 amino acids. Germline CDR1 and CDR2: SGHTA and FQGNSA. V was pared by 6 bases and J by 4 bases, with 10 bases of the junction left unmatched. Here the CDR3 DNA reads TGTGCCAGCAGTCGGACGGAGGGAGGGCCAGATACGCAGTATTTT. It encodes CASSRTEGGPDTQYF. Supplemented by reference TRBV7-2 and TRBJ2-3, the full variable domain reads GAGVSQSPSNKVTEKGKDVELRCDPISGHTALYWYRQSLGQGLEFLIYFQGNSAPDKSGLPSDRFSAERTGGSVSTLTIQRTQQEDSAVYLCASSRTEGGPDTQYFGPGTRLTVL.

The chain employs TRBV29-1 and TRBJ1-2; weak D call: TRBD1 (6 bases). This CDR3 spans 12 amino acids. Germline V gene data show CDR1 as SQVTM and CDR2 as ANQGSEA. V was clipped by 6 bases and J by 4 bases, with 12 bases between them. CDR3 loop: CSVMTGGYGYTF. The CDR3 nucleotides read TGCAGCGTCATGACAGGAGGCTATGGCTACACCTTC.

Comments on this clone: Other DNA sequences from this sample encode an identical CDR3 as well. The rearrangement links TRBV19 to TRBJ2-7, with 8 bases aligning to TRBD1. The V segment lost 3 bases and the J segment 4 bases; nucleotides outside the gene matches: 5. CDR3 length: 14 residues. From germline, CDR1 is LNHDA and CDR2 SQIVND (reference sequence). As DNA, the CDR3 is TGTGCCAGTAGTATGGGTCAGGGGGCTTACGAGCAGTACTTC. It encodes CASSMGQGAYEQYF.

This clone was seen only a few times. The junction departs from germline at one end; a sequencing error may be responsible. This chain uses TRBV5-1 with TRBJ1-5; D gene uncertain. The CDR3 length is 12 residues. Germline CDR1 is SGHRS and CDR2 is YFSETQ. In DNA, the CDR3 is TGTGCCAGCAGCCTGGTAGATCAGCCCCAGCATTTT. This gives the protein CASSLVDQPQHF.

The V and J genes are TRBV13 and TRBJ2-2, with 9 bases fitting TRBD2. Losses at the gene ends were 2 bases for V and 0 bases for J; bases not matched to a gene: 25. The CDR3 length is 24 residues. Germline CDR1 and CDR2: PRHDT and FYEKMQ (reference sequence). CDR3 nucleotides: TGTGCCAGCAGCTTAATTTTCTCGGTTCCTAGCGGGGATACCGAACCAACGAACACCGGGGAGCTGTTTTTT. It codes for CASSLIFSVPSGDTEPTNTGELFF.

The V gene is TRBV7-9, the J gene TRBJ1-2; perhaps TRBD1 as D (6 bases). Per germline, CDR1 SEHNR and CDR2 FQNEAQ (reference sequence). The CDR3 runs to 15 residues. Trimming removed 5 bases at V and 3 bases at J, with 16 bases between. The CDR3 sequence is CASSPQGQRHYGYTF. The CDR3 region has the DNA TGTGCCAGCAGCCCCCAAGGACAGAGACACTATGGCTACACCTTC. Full variable domain (rest looked up from reference TRBV7-9 and TRBJ1-2): DTGVSQNPRHKITKRGQNVTFRCDPISEHNRLYWYRQTLGQGPEFLTYFQNEAQLEKSRLLSDRFSAERPKGSFSTLEIQRTEQGDSAMYLCASSPQGQRHYGYTFGSGTRLTVV.

DNA for the CDR3: TGTGCCAGCAGTTACGGTACAACAGGAATCACTGAAGCTTTCTTT. This codes for CASSYGTTGITEAFF. The rearrangement uses TRBV6-6 and TRBJ1-1; D perhaps matches TRBD1 (5 bases). V lost 2 bases to trimming and J lost 4 bases, with 14 bases between them. Germline V gene lookup returns CDR1 MNHNY and CDR2 SVGAGI (reference sequence). The CDR3 is 15 residues long.

The chain carries TRBV11-2 and TRBJ2-7; 9 nucleotides agree with TRBD1. V lost 4 bases and J lost 1; bases outside the gene matches: 5. CDR3 length: 15 amino acids. Per the germline V gene, CDR1 is SGHAT and CDR2 is FQNNGV. The DNA for the CDR3 is TGTGCCAGCAGCTCCCCGGGACAGGGATCCTACGAGCAGTACTTC. Translated: CASSSPGQGSYEQYF. Complete variable domain (other parts from reference TRBV11-2 and TRBJ2-7): EAGVAQSPRYKIIEKRQSVAFWCNPISGHATLYWYQQILGQGPKLLIQFQNNGVVDDSQLPKDRFSAERLKGVDSTLKIQPAKLEDSAVYLCASSSPGQGSYEQYFGPGTRLTVT.

This chain connects TRBV6-1 to TRBJ1-2; 9 nucleotides line up with TRBD1. This CDR3 is 15 amino acids long. V lost 0 bases to trimming and J lost 5 bases; unmatched junction nucleotides: 4. The V gene's germline CDR1 is MNHNS and CDR2 SASEGT. The CDR3 reads CASSEALGTGYGYTF. CDR3 nucleotides: TGTGCCAGCAGTGAAGCGCTAGGGACAGGGTATGGCTACACCTTC.

The chain is built from TRBV5-8 and TRBJ1-6; D is unresolved. Trimming shortened V by 0 bases and J by 7 bases, and 14 bases separated the two germline ends. CDR3 length equals 16 residues. From germline, CDR1 is SGHTS and CDR2 YDEGEE. The CDR3 DNA sequence: TGTGCCAGCAGCTTGGAAGGGCACGGGGTCAATTCACCCCTCCACTTT. Translated, it gives CASSLEGHGVNSPLHF. The whole variable domain, remainder taken from reference TRBV5-8 and TRBJ1-6, is EAGVTQSPTHLIKTRGQQATLRCSPISGHTSVYWYQQALGLGLQFLLWYDEGEERNRGNFPPRFSGRQFPNYSSELNVNALELEDSALYLCASSLEGHGVNSPLHFGNGTRLTVT.

This clone has just one count. The chain joins TRBV7-2 to TRBJ1-2, with D hard to call. V lost 0 bases and J lost 4, with 6 bases in between. The CDR3 spans 13 residues. CDR1 and CDR2 from the germline V gene are SGHTA and FQGNSA. CDR3 amino acids: CASSLAHSYGYTF. The DNA for the CDR3 is TGTGCCAGCAGCTTAGCCCACTCCTATGGCTACACCTTC. The full variable domain, in which reference TRBV7-2 and TRBJ1-2 provide the parts outside the CDR3, is GAGVSQSPSNKVTEKGKDVELRCDPISGHTALYWYRQSLGQGLEFLIYFQGNSAPDKSGLPSDRFSAERTGGSVSTLTIQRTQQEDSAVYLCASSLAHSYGYTFGSGTRLTVV.

There are a few counts of this clone. V gene TRBV7-2 combines with J gene TRBJ1-1, with D unclear. The CDR3 totals 13 residues. The germline V and J ends were trimmed by 0 bases and 4 bases, with 6 bases remaining between them. The germline V gene encodes CDR1 SGHTA and CDR2 FQGNSA. The CDR3 spells CASSLALGTEAFF. The CDR3 DNA sequence: TGTGCCAGCAGCTTAGCTCTCGGCACTGAAGCTTTCTTT.

This clone has only a few counts. The V call is TRBV2, the J call TRBJ1-5; D perhaps matches TRBD1 (5 bases). V lost 8 bases and J lost 4, with 15 bases in between. The germline CDR1 and CDR2 sequences are SNHLY and FYNNEI. The CDR3 runs to 14 residues. The CDR3 DNA reads as TGTGCCAGCCAGGCCCGGGGGAGGAATCAGCCCCAGCATTTT. Protein product: CASQARGRNQPQHF.

The V gene is TRBV9, the J gene TRBJ1-2; D is possibly TRBD1 (6 bases). Trimming removed 4 bases from V and 7 bases from J, with 17 bases in between. The length of the CDR3 is 14 residues. Germline V gene data show CDR1 as SGDLS and CDR2 as YYNGEE. The CDR3 DNA sequence: TGTGCCAGCAGCCCTCCCGTTCAGGGGTCTGGCTACACCTTC. Its protein product is CASSPPVQGSGYTF.

The chain links TRBV18 to TRBJ1-2; TRBD1 matches 7 bases. The J segment lost 6 bases and the V segment lost 3 bases, leaving 10 bases of the junction unmatched. This CDR3 has 15 amino acids. Per the germline V gene, CDR1 is KGHSH and CDR2 is LQKENI. The DNA for the CDR3 is TGTGCCAGCTCACCGAGTGGAGGGACAGACGATGGCTACACCTTC. This encodes CASSPSGGTDDGYTF.

The V gene is TRBV10-3, the J gene TRBJ2-7, with a tentative D call TRBD2 (5 bases). Germline V lookup: CDR1 ENHRY, CDR2 SYGVKD. CDR3 length equals 13 residues. The germline V and J ends were trimmed by 5 bases and 2 bases, with 10 bases remaining between them. The CDR3 DNA follows: TGTGCCATCAGTCCTGTCGGGGCCTACGAGCAGTACTTC. Protein: CAISPVGAYEQYF.